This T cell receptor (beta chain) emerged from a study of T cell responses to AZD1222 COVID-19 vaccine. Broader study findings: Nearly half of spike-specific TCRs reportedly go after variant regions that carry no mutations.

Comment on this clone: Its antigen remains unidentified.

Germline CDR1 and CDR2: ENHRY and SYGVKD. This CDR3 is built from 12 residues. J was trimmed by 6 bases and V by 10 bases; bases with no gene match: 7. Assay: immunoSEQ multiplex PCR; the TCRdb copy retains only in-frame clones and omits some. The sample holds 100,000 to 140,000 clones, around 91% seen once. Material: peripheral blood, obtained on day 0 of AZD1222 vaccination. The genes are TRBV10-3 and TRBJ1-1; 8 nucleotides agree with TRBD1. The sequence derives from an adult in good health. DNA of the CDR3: TGTGCCACAGGACAGGGAGGGGCTGAAGCTTTCTTT. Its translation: CATGQGGAEAFF.